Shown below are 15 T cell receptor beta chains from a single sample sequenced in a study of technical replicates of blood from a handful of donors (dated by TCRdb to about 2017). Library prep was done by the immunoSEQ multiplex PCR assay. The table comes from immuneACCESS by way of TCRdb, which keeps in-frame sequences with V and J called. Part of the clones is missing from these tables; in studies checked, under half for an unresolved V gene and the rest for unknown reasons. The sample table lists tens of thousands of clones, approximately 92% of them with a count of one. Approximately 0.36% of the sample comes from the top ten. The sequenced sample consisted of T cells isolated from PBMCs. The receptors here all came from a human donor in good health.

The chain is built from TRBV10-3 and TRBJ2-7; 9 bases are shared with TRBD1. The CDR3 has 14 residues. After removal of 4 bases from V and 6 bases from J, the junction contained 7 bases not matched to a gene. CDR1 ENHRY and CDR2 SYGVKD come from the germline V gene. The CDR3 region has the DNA TGTGCCATCAGTGTCGGGACAGGGAGCATCGAGCAGTACTTC. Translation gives CAISVGTGSIEQYF.

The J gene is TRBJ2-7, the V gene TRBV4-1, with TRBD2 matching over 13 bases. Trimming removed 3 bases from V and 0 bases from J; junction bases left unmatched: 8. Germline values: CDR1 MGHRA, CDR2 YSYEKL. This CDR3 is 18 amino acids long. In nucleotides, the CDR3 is TGCGCCAGCAGCCACAGGACTAGCGGGAGCAACCCCTCCTACGAGCAGTACTTC. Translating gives CASSHRTSGSNPSYEQYF.

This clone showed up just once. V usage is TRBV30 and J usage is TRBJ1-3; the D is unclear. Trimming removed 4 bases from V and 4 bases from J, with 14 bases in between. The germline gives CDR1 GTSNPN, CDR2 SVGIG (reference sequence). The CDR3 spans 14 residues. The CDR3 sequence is CAWMGGGSGNTIYF. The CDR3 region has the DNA TGTGCCTGGATGGGAGGAGGGTCCGGAAACACCATATATTTT. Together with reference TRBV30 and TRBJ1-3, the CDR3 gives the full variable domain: SQTIHQWPATLVQPVGSPLSLECTVEGTSNPNLYWYRQAAGRGLQLLFYSVGIGQISSEVPQNLSASRPQDRQFILSSKKLLLSDSGFYLCAWMGGGSGNTIYFGEGSWLTVV.

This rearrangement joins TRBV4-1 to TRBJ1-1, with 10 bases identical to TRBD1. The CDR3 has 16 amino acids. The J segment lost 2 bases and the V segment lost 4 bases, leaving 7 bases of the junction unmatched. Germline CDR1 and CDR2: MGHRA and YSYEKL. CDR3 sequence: CASSPRQGAHNTEAFF. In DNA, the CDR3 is TGCGCCAGCAGCCCTCGACAGGGGGCGCATAACACTGAAGCTTTCTTT.

CDR3 sequence: CASGAGAQNIQYF. The CDR3 DNA is TGTGCTAGTGGGGCGGGAGCTCAAAACATTCAGTACTTC. The chain uses TRBV12-5 and TRBJ2-4; 7 bases line up with TRBD2. The CDR3 covers 13 residues. Germline CDR1 is LGHNT and CDR2 is FRNRAP. V dropped 6 bases and J dropped 5; count of bases not matched to a gene: 4.

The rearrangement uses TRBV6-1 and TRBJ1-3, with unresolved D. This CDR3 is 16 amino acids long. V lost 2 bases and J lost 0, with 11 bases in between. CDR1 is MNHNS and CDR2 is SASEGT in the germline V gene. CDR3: CASSERSSVSGNTIYF. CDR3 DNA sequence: TGTGCCAGCAGTGAAAGGAGTAGCGTCTCTGGAAACACCATATATTTT.

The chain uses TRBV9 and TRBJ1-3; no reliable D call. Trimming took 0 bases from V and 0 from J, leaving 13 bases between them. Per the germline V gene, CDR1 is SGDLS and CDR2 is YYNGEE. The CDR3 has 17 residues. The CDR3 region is CASSVVSAASSGNTIYF. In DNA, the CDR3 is TGTGCCAGCAGCGTAGTCTCGGCGGCGAGCTCTGGAAACACCATATATTTT.

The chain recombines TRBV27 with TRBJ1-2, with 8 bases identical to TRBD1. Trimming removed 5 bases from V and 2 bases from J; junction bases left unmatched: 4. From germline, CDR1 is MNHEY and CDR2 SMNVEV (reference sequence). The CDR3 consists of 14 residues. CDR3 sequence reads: CASSRGQVNYGYTF. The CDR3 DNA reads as TGTGCCAGCAGTAGGGGACAGGTCAACTATGGCTACACCTTC.

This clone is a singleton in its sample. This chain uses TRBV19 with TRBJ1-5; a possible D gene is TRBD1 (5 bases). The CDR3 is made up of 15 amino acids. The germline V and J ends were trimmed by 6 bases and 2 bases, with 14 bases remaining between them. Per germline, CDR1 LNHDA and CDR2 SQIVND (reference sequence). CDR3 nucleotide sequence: TGTGCCAGTAGGAAGGTCAGGGAGGGCAATCAGCCCCAGCATTTT. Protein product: CASRKVREGNQPQHF.

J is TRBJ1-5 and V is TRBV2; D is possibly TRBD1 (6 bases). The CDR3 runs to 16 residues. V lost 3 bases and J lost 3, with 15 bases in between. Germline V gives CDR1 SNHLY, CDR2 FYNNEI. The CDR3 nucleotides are TGTGCCAGCAGTGAGGATAGGGGGGGATACAATCAGCCCCAGCATTTT. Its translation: CASSEDRGGYNQPQHF.

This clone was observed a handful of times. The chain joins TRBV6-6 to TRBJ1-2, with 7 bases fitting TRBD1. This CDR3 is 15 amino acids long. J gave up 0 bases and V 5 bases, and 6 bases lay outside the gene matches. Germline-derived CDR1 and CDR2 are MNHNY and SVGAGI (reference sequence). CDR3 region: CASSALRGSNYGYTF. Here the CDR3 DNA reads TGTGCCAGCAGTGCGCTCAGGGGGTCTAACTATGGCTACACCTTC.

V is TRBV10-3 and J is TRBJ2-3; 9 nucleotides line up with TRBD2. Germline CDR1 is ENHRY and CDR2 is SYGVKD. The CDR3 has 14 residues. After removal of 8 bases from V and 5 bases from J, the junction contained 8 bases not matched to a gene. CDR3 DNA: TGTGCCATCGGGGCGGGAGGGCCTGGAGATACGCAGTATTTT. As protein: CAIGAGGPGDTQYF.

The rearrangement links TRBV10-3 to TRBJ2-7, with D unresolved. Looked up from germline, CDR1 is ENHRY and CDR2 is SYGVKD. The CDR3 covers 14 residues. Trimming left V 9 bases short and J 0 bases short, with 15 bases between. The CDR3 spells CAIPKQPGSYEQYF. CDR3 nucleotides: TGTGCCATTCCGAAACAGCCCGGCTCCTACGAGCAGTACTTC.

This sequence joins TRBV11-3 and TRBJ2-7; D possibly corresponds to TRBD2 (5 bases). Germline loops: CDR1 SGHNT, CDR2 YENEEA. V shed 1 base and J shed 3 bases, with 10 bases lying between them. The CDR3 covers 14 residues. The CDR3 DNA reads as TGTGCCAGCAGCTTAGTTACCGGACTCTACGAGCAGTACTTC. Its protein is CASSLVTGLYEQYF. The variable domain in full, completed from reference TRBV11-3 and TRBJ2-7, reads EAGVVQSPRYKIIEKKQPVAFWCNPISGHNTLYWYLQNLGQGPELLIRYENEEAVDDSQLPKDRFSAERLKGVDSTLKIQPAELGDSAVYLCASSLVTGLYEQYFGPGTRLTVT.

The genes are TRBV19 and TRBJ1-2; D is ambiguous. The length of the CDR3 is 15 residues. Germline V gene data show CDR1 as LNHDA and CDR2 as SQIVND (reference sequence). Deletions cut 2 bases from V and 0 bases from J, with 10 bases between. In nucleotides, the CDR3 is TGTGCCAGTAGTATAAGGGCGAGGGCTAACTATGGCTACACCTTC. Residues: CASSIRARANYGYTF.